The 18 T cell receptor beta chains presented below share a single source sample, sequenced in a study of blood T cell repertoires in COVID-19. Assay: immunoSEQ multiplex PCR; the TCRdb copy retains only in-frame clones and omits some. The sample carries 430,000 or so clones, around nine tenths recorded once. Sequences were obtained from PBMCs or T cells enriched from blood (not recorded which). Receptors were obtained from a woman under 30 who had been exposed to COVID-19.

V is TRBV7-2 and J is TRBJ1-2; D unresolved. The CDR3 length is 15 residues. Trimming cost V 3 bases and J 0 bases, with 11 bases left between them. The V gene's germline CDR1 is SGHTA and CDR2 FQGNSA. CDR3 nucleotides: TGTGCCAGCAGCTTCCCCGCGGGAGCTAACTATGGCTACACCTTC. Its translation: CASSFPAGANYGYTF.

The J gene is TRBJ2-1, the V gene TRBV28, with TRBD2 identical over 10 bases. The junction had 6 bases not matched to a gene; V was cut back by 5 bases and J by 2 bases. CDR3 length: 16 residues. Germline CDR1 reads MDHEN; CDR2 reads SYDVKM. The CDR3 DNA reads TGTGCCAGCAGTGATCTAGCGGGAGACGCCTACAATGAGCAGTTCTTC. Its translation: CASSDLAGDAYNEQFF.

V usage is TRBV30 and J usage is TRBJ2-1; D call uncertain. Germline V gives CDR1 GTSNPN, CDR2 SVGIG (reference sequence). The V end was cut by 0 bases, the J end by 4 bases, with 7 bases between. The CDR3 length is 13 residues. The CDR3 region is CAWSVYRYNEQFF. DNA for the CDR3: TGTGCCTGGAGTGTATACAGATACAATGAGCAGTTCTTC.

The chain recombines TRBV28 with TRBJ1-3; D unresolved. The germline V and J ends were trimmed by 7 bases and 7 bases, with 8 bases remaining between them. Germline V CDR1 and CDR2: MDHEN, SYDVKM. The CDR3 sequence is 11 residues long. The CDR3, as DNA: TGTGCCAGCACATCTGAGAACACCATATATTTT. The encoded protein is CASTSENTIYF. Full variable domain (rest looked up from reference TRBV28 and TRBJ1-3): DVKVTQSSRYLVKRTGEKVFLECVQDMDHENMFWYRQDPGLGLRLIYFSYDVKMKEKGDIPEGYSVSREKKERFSLILESASTNQTSMYLCASTSENTIYFGEGSWLTVV.

The chain uses TRBV6-6 and TRBJ1-5; perhaps TRBD1 as D (5 bases). V lost 7 bases, J lost 4 bases, and 8 bases lay in between. The CDR3 runs to 12 residues. Per the germline V gene, CDR1 is MNHNY and CDR2 is SVGAGI (reference sequence). As DNA, the CDR3 is TGTGCCAGCATCCAGGGAAATCAGCCCCAGCATTTT. Protein sequence: CASIQGNQPQHF.

The V call is TRBV6-2 or TRBV6-3, the J call TRBJ1-1; no clear D gene. The CDR3 runs 14 residues. V lost 0 bases and J 5 bases, leaving 10 bases between the germline ends. Germline V gene sequence: CDR1 MNHEY, CDR2 SVGEGT. The CDR3 sequence: CASSYSGGQTEAFF. The CDR3 DNA follows: TGTGCCAGCAGTTACTCGGGTGGGCAAACTGAAGCTTTCTTT.

DNA for the CDR3: TGTGCCAGCAGTTTACCCAAGGGGGCGCGGGGACCTGAAGCTTTCTTT. It codes for CASSLPKGARGPEAFF. The chain joins TRBV28 to TRBJ1-1; 7 bases are shared with TRBD1. CDR1 is MDHEN and CDR2 is SYDVKM in the germline V gene. The CDR3 has 16 amino acids. The V and J ends lost 2 bases and 6 bases, in that order; junction bases with no gene match: 12.

The chain joins TRBV19 to TRBJ2-5; TRBD1 is a possible D gene (6 bases). Germline V CDR1 and CDR2: LNHDA, SQIVND (reference sequence). Trimming removed 3 bases from V and 2 bases from J, with 16 bases in between. This CDR3 contains 16 residues. The CDR3, as DNA: TGTGCCAGTAGTATCCGCATCCGGACAGCTCAAGAGACCCAGTACTTC. As protein: CASSIRIRTAQETQYF.

The gene calls are TRBV21-1 and TRBJ1-3; the table's D gene call, TRBD1, was not cross checked with the DNA. TRBV21-1 is a pseudogene segment. This CDR3 comprises 16 residues. CDR3 nucleotide sequence: TGTGCCAGCAGCAAAGAGGGCAGGGAAAATGGAAACACCATATATTTT. Encoded protein: CASSKEGRENGNTIYF.

This clone was found a few times. The chain carries TRBV6-5 and TRBJ1-2; 8 nucleotides match TRBD1. The ends lost 4 bases at V and 2 bases at J; junction bases unmatched: 6. Germline assignment: CDR1 MNHEY and CDR2 SVGAGI. The CDR3 is made up of 15 amino acids. CDR3: CASSLLTGANYGYTF. In DNA, the CDR3 is TGTGCCAGCAGTTTGTTGACAGGGGCGAACTATGGCTACACCTTC.

This clone came up once. CDR3 protein: CASSLSEGAEQYF. The CDR3 DNA is TGTGCCAGCAGTTTATCAGAGGGGGCAGAGCAGTACTTC. The chain joins TRBV27 to TRBJ2-7; 7 bases align to TRBD1. Per germline, CDR1 MNHEY and CDR2 SMNVEV (reference sequence). This CDR3 is built from 13 residues. The ends lost 0 bases at V and 7 bases at J; junction bases unmatched: 3.

This rearrangement joins TRBV14 to TRBJ2-1; D not certain. The V gene's germline CDR1 is SGHDN and CDR2 FVKESK. This CDR3 contains 13 residues. The V end was cut by 4 bases, the J end by 8 bases, with 12 bases between. The CDR3 sequence is CASSRAPVDEQFF. CDR3 nucleotide sequence: TGTGCCAGCAGCCGCGCACCTGTGGATGAGCAGTTCTTC.

In regard to this clone: The sample holds other DNA sequences that translate to the same CDR3. This sequence joins TRBV18 and TRBJ2-5; maybe TRBD1 (7 bases). This CDR3 has 13 residues. Germline CDR1 and CDR2: KGHSH and LQKENI. Trimming shortened V by 3 bases and J by 4 bases, and 9 bases separated the two germline ends. CDR3 amino acids: CASSPQGGETQYF. DNA for the CDR3: TGTGCCAGCTCACCTCAGGGGGGAGAGACCCAGTACTTC.

The chain carries TRBV12-5 and TRBJ2-2; 9 nucleotides line up with TRBD1. V shed 1 base, J shed 5 bases, and the junction held 17 bases outside the gene matches. The CDR3 loop spans 20 amino acids. Germline V gene lookup returns CDR1 LGHNT and CDR2 FRNRAP. CDR3 nucleotides: TGTGCTAGTGGTTTGGATGTAACCAGACCGGGACAGGGACGGACCGGGGAGCTGTTTTTT. This sequence encodes CASGLDVTRPGQGRTGELFF.

The chain is built from TRBV28 and TRBJ2-7; D gene uncertain. V lost 1 base, J lost 9 bases, and 25 bases lay in between. CDR3 length: 17 amino acids. Germline V lookup: CDR1 MDHEN, CDR2 SYDVKM. The CDR3 nucleotides read TGTGCCAGCAGTTTATTCGTTCCGGGTTGGAGTACGGATTGGCAGTACTTC. Translation gives CASSLFVPGWSTDWQYF.

The chain recombines TRBV24-1 with TRBJ2-2, with 7 positions matching TRBD2. Per germline, CDR1 KGHDR and CDR2 SFDVKD. This CDR3 contains 13 residues. Trimming cost V 9 bases and J 4 bases; bases outside gene matches: 4. The DNA for the CDR3 is TGTGCCACCGGACTAGAGGTCACCGGGGAGCTGTTTTTT. This translates into CATGLEVTGELFF.

V and J are TRBV5-1 and TRBJ1-5, with 7 bases that match TRBD1. Per the germline V gene, CDR1 is SGHRS and CDR2 is YFSETQ. The CDR3 covers 14 residues. Trimming at V came to 4 bases and at J to 7 bases, leaving 8 bases not matched to a gene. CDR3 sequence: CASSLGQAGQPQHF. CDR3 coding DNA: TGCGCCAGCAGCCTTGGACAGGCTGGCCAGCCCCAGCATTTT.

The chain is built from TRBV6-2 or TRBV6-3 and TRBJ1-1, with TRBD1 matching 7 bases. With 2 bases clipped from V and 0 bases from J, the junction kept 6 bases outside the gene matches. The germline V gene encodes CDR1 MNHEY and CDR2 SVGEGT. This CDR3 is built from 16 residues. CDR3 bases: TGTGCCAGCAGTTACGGGGCAGGGGGAATGAACACTGAAGCTTTCTTT. This codes for CASSYGAGGMNTEAFF.